These T cell receptor beta chains were read from a single sample in a study of cytotoxic CD8 clonotypes in ibrutinib-treated CLL. Some clones are missing from TCRdb's copy, which holds only in-frame ones; the method was immunoSEQ multiplex PCR. The sample consists of about 300,000 clones, approximately 76% of them appearing once. The input for sequencing was PBMCs, taken at disease progression, from a patient treated with ibrutinib. These receptors were taken from a human donor with chronic lymphocytic leukemia. The CDR3 runs from the conserved cysteine through the conserved F or W. A D gene is named only where the DNA matches it firmly.

j_call: TRBJ1-1; v_call: TRBV19; d_call: NA; cdr3_aa: CASSPWVGGTEAFF; cdr3_nt: TGTGCCAGTAGCCCGTGGGTGGGGGGTACGGAAGCTTTCTTT
j_call: TRBJ1-2; v_call: TRBV19; d_call: TRBD1; cdr3_aa: CASSTEQGPLVNYGYTF; cdr3_nt: TGTGCCAGTAGTACGGAACAGGGGCCGCTAGTTAACTATGGCTACACCTTC
j_call: TRBJ2-1; v_call: TRBV11-3; d_call: NA; cdr3_aa: CASSLASYNEQFF; cdr3_nt: TGTGCCAGCAGCTTGGCATCTTACAATGAGCAGTTCTTC
j_call: TRBJ1-2; v_call: TRBV2; d_call: NA; cdr3_aa: CASKDNPYHLYGYTF; cdr3_nt: TGTGCCAGCAAGGACAACCCATATCACCTCTATGGCTACACCTTC
j_call: TRBJ2-3; v_call: TRBV7-6; d_call: TRBD2; cdr3_aa: CASSSSRGTSGVSRGGTQYF; cdr3_nt: TGTGCCAGCAGCTCCTCCCGGGGGACTAGCGGGGTTTCCAGGGGTGGTACGCAGTATTTT
j_call: TRBJ2-3; v_call: TRBV5-1; d_call: NA; cdr3_aa: CASSLPGSDTQYF; cdr3_nt: TGCGCCAGCAGCTTGCCAGGGTCAGATACGCAGTATTTT
j_call: TRBJ2-5; v_call: TRBV25-1; d_call: TRBD2; cdr3_aa: CASSEPQAGGQETQYF; cdr3_nt: TGTGCCAGCAGTGAACCGCAAGCGGGAGGGCAAGAGACCCAGTACTTC
j_call: TRBJ2-3; v_call: TRBV7-6; d_call: NA; cdr3_aa: CASSLAATDTDTQYF; cdr3_nt: TGTGCCAGCAGCTTAGCTGCTACTGACACAGATACGCAGTATTTT
j_call: TRBJ2-3; v_call: TRBV15; d_call: NA; cdr3_aa: CATSRAGTDTQYF; cdr3_nt: TGTGCCACCAGCAGAGCCGGCACAGATACGCAGTATTTT
j_call: TRBJ1-1; v_call: TRBV25-1; d_call: NA; cdr3_aa: CASSPGGRYTEAFF; cdr3_nt: TGTGCCAGCAGCCCCGGGGGGCGTTACACTGAAGCTTTCTTT
j_call: TRBJ1-2; v_call: TRBV29-1; d_call: TRBD1; cdr3_aa: CSVPTGGYGYTF; cdr3_nt: TGCAGCGTCCCTACAGGGGGCTATGGCTACACCTTC
j_call: TRBJ2-7; v_call: TRBV6-6; d_call: NA; cdr3_aa: CASSYSPPQAYEQYF; cdr3_nt: TGTGCCAGCAGTTACTCGCCACCCCAAGCCTACGAGCAGTACTTC
j_call: TRBJ2-5; v_call: TRBV5-1; d_call: NA; cdr3_aa: CASSLGTSSQETQYF; cdr3_nt: TGCGCCAGCAGCTTGGGGACCAGTTCCCAAGAGACCCAGTACTTC